The 24 T cell receptor beta chains below come from one sample, sequenced in a study of shared clonotypes between healthy human individuals (dated by TCRdb to 2018 to 2021). Receptors were amplified or captured by the immunoSEQ multiplex PCR assay. In TCRdb, the immuneACCESS table is reduced to in-frame sequences with V and J assigned. These tables do not hold every clone; where another copy was compared, an unresolved V gene accounts for under half, and the others remain unexplained. This sample is represented by approximately 530,000 clones; 90% to 96% of them were singletons. About 0.064% of the sample belongs to the ten largest clones. The sequencing input was naive CD4+ T cells sorted from blood. The sample's cell subset or site label, decoded: CD45RA+ positively selected. These receptors came from a woman aged 25 to 45 in good health.

The chain uses TRBV9 and TRBJ2-5; 8 bases agree with TRBD2. The J call is in doubt because the DNA end fits TRBJ2-7 better. Germline V gene sequence: CDR1 SGDLS, CDR2 YYNGEE. The CDR3 has 17 amino acids. This CDR3 reads CASSVGPSGRGDDEQYF. CDR3 sequence (DNA): TGTGCCAGCAGCGTAGGCCCTAGCGGGCGGGGAGACGACGAGCAGTACTTC.

The chain has TRBV12-2 and TRBJ2-1; no DNA check was done on the table's D call, TRBD2. TRBV12-2 has pseudogene status. This CDR3 region has 15 residues. CDR3 nucleotide sequence: TGTGCAAGTCGCTCACCCGGGACTAGTCATGGTGAGCAGTTCTTC. Translating it yields CASRSPGTSHGEQFF.

The V gene is TRBV18, the J gene TRBJ2-1; 7 nucleotides agree with TRBD2. The CDR3 has 13 residues. Losses at the gene ends were 6 bases for V and 7 bases for J; bases not matched to a gene: 6. Germline CDR1 KGHSH, CDR2 LQKENI. The DNA for the CDR3 is TGTGCCAGCTCCCTACTAGCGAGGAATGAGCAGTTCTTC. It is translated as CASSLLARNEQFF.

Regarding this clone: This same CDR3 is encoded by further DNA sequences in the sample. The chain couples TRBV7-9 to TRBJ1-5; no reliable D call. V was cut by 5 bases and J by 5 bases, with 10 bases left in between. Germline CDR1 and CDR2: SEHNR and FQNEAQ (reference sequence). CDR3 size: 13 residues. CDR3 coding DNA: TGTGCCAGCAGCAGGACTGGGGATCAGCCCCAGCATTTT. Its protein product is CASSRTGDQPQHF.

The V call is TRBV5-1, the J call TRBJ2-5, with TRBD2 matching 8 bases. J was trimmed by 4 bases and V by 5 bases; bases with no gene match: 10. Germline assignment: CDR1 SGHRS and CDR2 YFSETQ. CDR3 length: 15 amino acids. CDR3 sequence: CASRGGFTSGETQYF. CDR3 sequence (DNA): TGCGCCAGCAGGGGTGGCTTCACTAGCGGAGAGACCCAGTACTTC.

The chain couples TRBV19 to TRBJ1-1; no firm D call. The CDR3 has 13 residues. With 6 bases removed from V and 4 bases from J, the gap between germline ends came to 12 bases. Per the germline V gene, CDR1 is LNHDA and CDR2 is SQIVND (reference sequence). DNA of the CDR3: TGTGCCAGTAGCGGTCAGTCGGGCACTGAAGCTTTCTTT. Encoded protein: CASSGQSGTEAFF.

The V and J genes are TRBV11-2 and TRBJ2-3; a possible D gene is TRBD1 (5 bases). Trimming removed 3 bases from V and 2 bases from J, with 12 bases in between. CDR1 SGHAT and CDR2 FQNNGV come from the germline V gene. The CDR3 loop spans 15 amino acids. CDR3 DNA: TGTGCCAGCAGCTTGTTGACAGACCCCACAGATACGCAGTATTTT. Protein sequence: CASSLLTDPTDTQYF. The whole variable domain, remainder taken from reference TRBV11-2 and TRBJ2-3, is EAGVAQSPRYKIIEKRQSVAFWCNPISGHATLYWYQQILGQGPKLLIQFQNNGVVDDSQLPKDRFSAERLKGVDSTLKIQPAKLEDSAVYLCASSLLTDPTDTQYFGPGTRLTVL.

The chain recombines TRBV11-2 with TRBJ2-2; 7 bases match TRBD2. J was trimmed by 2 bases and V by 2 bases; bases with no gene match: 11. CDR3 size: 18 residues. Germline CDR1 SGHAT, CDR2 FQNNGV. CDR3 loop: CASSLPPWRERNTGELFF. CDR3 coding DNA: TGTGCCAGCAGCTTACCACCTTGGCGGGAGCGAAACACCGGGGAGCTGTTTTTT. Combining the CDR3 with reference TRBV11-2 and TRBJ2-2 gives the whole variable domain EAGVAQSPRYKIIEKRQSVAFWCNPISGHATLYWYQQILGQGPKLLIQFQNNGVVDDSQLPKDRFSAERLKGVDSTLKIQPAKLEDSAVYLCASSLPPWRERNTGELFFGEGSRLTVL.

V usage is TRBV5-1 and J usage is TRBJ2-3, with 13 bases lining up with TRBD2. CDR1 and CDR2 from the germline V gene are SGHRS and YFSETQ. The CDR3 loop spans 16 amino acids. J lost 5 bases, V lost 4 bases, and 7 bases had no gene match. The CDR3, as DNA: TGCGCCAGCAGCGCACTAGCGGGAGGGCCAGGAGATACGCAGTATTTT. This translates into CASSALAGGPGDTQYF. The full variable domain, its missing parts supplied by reference TRBV5-1 and TRBJ2-3, is KAGVTQTPRYLIKTRGQQVTLSCSPISGHRSVSWYQQTPGQGLQFLFEYFSETQRNKGNFPGRFSGRQFSNSRSEMNVSTLELGDSALYLCASSALAGGPGDTQYFGPGTRLTVL.

The rearrangement uses TRBV28 and TRBJ1-5, with D possibly being TRBD1 (6 bases). V was shortened by 4 bases and J by 1 base, with 14 bases between the two germline ends. Per the germline V gene, CDR1 is MDHEN and CDR2 is SYDVKM. The CDR3 has 16 residues. Written as DNA, the CDR3 is TGTGCCAGCAGTTCCCCTACAGGGTTGAGCAATCAGCCCCAGCATTTT. Protein: CASSSPTGLSNQPQHF. The whole variable domain, filled in from reference TRBV28 and TRBJ1-5, reads DVKVTQSSRYLVKRTGEKVFLECVQDMDHENMFWYRQDPGLGLRLIYFSYDVKMKEKGDIPEGYSVSREKKERFSLILESASTNQTSMYLCASSSPTGLSNQPQHFGDGTRLSIL.

The V and J genes are TRBV6-1 and TRBJ1-1; D gene ambiguous. The V gene's germline CDR1 is MNHNS and CDR2 SASEGT. The CDR3 loop spans 16 amino acids. Trimming removed 2 bases from V and 0 bases from J, with 13 bases in between. The CDR3 DNA is TGTGCCAGCAGTGAACACACCCTTCGCCTGAACACTGAAGCTTTCTTT. It translates to CASSEHTLRLNTEAFF.

This chain links TRBV27 with TRBJ2-1; maybe TRBD2 (6 bases). This CDR3 is 17 amino acids long. The V end lost 4 bases, the J end lost 0 bases, and 16 bases lay between the germline ends. From germline, CDR1 is MNHEY and CDR2 SMNVEV (reference sequence). CDR3 sequence: CASSWTTSPLSYNEQFF. The CDR3 nucleotides read TGTGCCAGCAGTTGGACAACTAGCCCCCTCTCCTACAATGAGCAGTTCTTC.

This chain joins TRBV19 and TRBJ2-5; tentatively, D is TRBD1 (6 bases). The germline V and J ends were trimmed by 6 bases and 2 bases, with 19 bases remaining between them. This CDR3 spans 16 amino acids. Germline lookup yields CDR1 LNHDA and CDR2 SQIVND (reference sequence). CDR3 loop: CASSTQIGQPQETQYF. The CDR3, as DNA: TGTGCCAGTAGCACACAGATTGGACAGCCTCAAGAGACCCAGTACTTC. Using reference TRBV19 and TRBJ2-5 for the parts outside the CDR3, the full variable domain is DGGITQSPKYLFRKEGQNVTLSCEQNLNHDAMYWYRQDPGQGLRLIYYSQIVNDFQKGDIAEGYSVSREKKESFPLTVTSAQKNPTAFYLCASSTQIGQPQETQYFGPGTRLLVL.

DNA for the CDR3: TGTGCCAGCAGCTTAGTCTTCAGGGGCACTGAAGCTTTCTTT. Translated, it gives CASSLVFRGTEAFF. J is TRBJ1-1 and V is TRBV7-9, with D perhaps TRBD1 (6 bases). The CDR3 loop spans 14 amino acids. V gave up 1 base and J gave up 4 bases, with 10 bases separating them. The germline V gene encodes CDR1 SEHNR and CDR2 FQNEAQ (reference sequence).

The chain combines TRBV18 with TRBJ2-7, with D tentatively TRBD2 (6 bases). The CDR3 has 15 amino acids. Germline loops: CDR1 KGHSH, CDR2 LQKENI. V lost 8 bases and J lost 0, with 17 bases in between. The CDR3 region has the DNA TGTGCCAGCCGCCCGTCGCTAGCGAACTCCTACGAGCAGTACTTC. Amino acids: CASRPSLANSYEQYF.

This clone was recorded only once. The gene calls are TRBV4-1 and TRBJ2-7; D uncertain. Trimming took off 0 bases at V and 3 bases at J, with 18 bases between the two ends. Germline V gene sequence: CDR1 MGHRA, CDR2 YSYEKL. The CDR3 is 17 amino acids. CDR3 in DNA: TGCGCCAGCAGCCAAGATCGGTTCCCCGATACCCGCTACGAGCAGTACTTC. It encodes CASSQDRFPDTRYEQYF.

The chain has TRBV18 and TRBJ1-4; D is unresolved. Germline V gene data show CDR1 as KGHSH and CDR2 as LQKENI. The CDR3 is 13 amino acids. V was shortened by 2 bases and J by 8 bases, with 9 bases between the two germline ends. The CDR3 DNA reads TGTGCCAGCTCACCAGGGGTGGGCGAAAAACTGTTTTTT. It encodes CASSPGVGEKLFF.

J is TRBJ2-1 and V is TRBV28, with a possible D match to TRBD1 (6 bases). Trimming took 1 base from V and 13 from J, leaving 11 bases between them. This CDR3 is 12 amino acids long. Germline CDR1 and CDR2: MDHEN and SYDVKM. CDR3 in DNA: TGTGCCAGCAGTTTATTAACAGGGCTACAGTTCTTC. Translated: CASSLLTGLQFF.

The chain links TRBV23-1 to TRBJ2-7, with TRBD2 matching over 11 bases. TRBV23-1 is treated as an ORF (open reading frame) with a function not yet certain. The junction had 15 bases not matched to a gene; V was cut back by 2 bases and J by 3 bases. The CDR3 runs to 19 residues. The CDR3 DNA reads as TGCGCCAGCAGTCAAGGGTCGTATAGCGGGAGGGCCGGTAGCTACGAGCAGTACTTC. Its translation is CASSQGSYSGRAGSYEQYF.

The chain joins TRBV2 to TRBJ2-7; D is unclear. V lost 5 bases and J lost 3, with 8 bases in between. Germline V lookup: CDR1 SNHLY, CDR2 FYNNEI. This CDR3 has 12 residues. In DNA form, the CDR3 reads TGTGCCAGCAGTCCGGACGTCTACGAGCAGTACTTC. Its translation is CASSPDVYEQYF.

This chain links TRBV28 with TRBJ2-1; TRBD2 aligns across 10 bases. CDR3 length: 14 amino acids. The V gene's germline CDR1 is MDHEN and CDR2 SYDVKM. With V trimmed by 6 bases and J by 6 bases, 5 bases remained unmatched. In nucleotides, the CDR3 is TGTGCCAGCAGGAGCGGGAGGGCCGGCAATGAGCAGTTCTTC. Residues: CASRSGRAGNEQFF.

The chain combines TRBV18 with TRBJ2-7, with TRBD1 identical over 7 bases. Germline V gives CDR1 KGHSH, CDR2 LQKENI. The CDR3 runs 14 residues. The ends lost 5 bases at V and 2 bases at J; junction bases unmatched: 6. For the CDR3, the DNA is TGTGCCAGCTCATCTAAAGGGACAGCCTACGAGCAGTACTTC. As protein: CASSSKGTAYEQYF.

This chain uses TRBV18 with TRBJ2-5; the match to TRBD2 covers 11 bases. V lost 2 bases, J lost 5 bases, and 13 bases stayed unmatched. This CDR3 spans 18 amino acids. Germline CDR1 is KGHSH and CDR2 is LQKENI. CDR3 nucleotides: TGTGCCAGCTCACCAACTCCCGGCACTAGCGGGAGTGGGGAGACCCAGTACTTC. Its protein is CASSPTPGTSGSGETQYF. Filled out from reference TRBV18 and TRBJ2-5, the complete variable domain reads NAGVMQNPRHLVRRRGQEARLRCSPMKGHSHVYWYRQLPEEGLKFMVYLQKENIIDESGMPKERFSAEFPKEGPSILRIQQVVRGDSAAYFCASSPTPGTSGSGETQYFGPGTRLLVL.

The chain is built from TRBV9 and TRBJ1-2; D unresolved. Trimming took 0 bases from V and 4 from J, leaving 13 bases between them. CDR1 SGDLS and CDR2 YYNGEE come from the germline V gene. This CDR3 has 15 residues. Here the CDR3 reads CASSVGSPTGYGYTF. CDR3 nucleotides: TGTGCCAGCAGCGTAGGGAGTCCCACCGGCTATGGCTACACCTTC.